Following are 5 T cell receptor beta chains from one sample sequenced in a study of human T cells and chemical hapten exposure. MiXCR, applied by TCRdb to the RACE reads, yields one record per CDR3 protein. The sample consists of around 340,000 distinct CDR3 sequences, around 7% of them appearing once. Time point specified: patch test 1, 2 weeks after DPC sensitization. Treatment meaning: therapeutic diphenylcyclopropenone sensitization with weekly scalp DPC. This material consisted of whole blood, taken in connection with sensitization to the hapten diphenylcyclopropenone (DPC). The receptors derive from a woman aged 18-29 years with alopecia areata. Some clones in this sample may be carry-over from other donors' samples.

The genes are TRBV28 and TRBJ2-7, with no clear D. V was trimmed by 2 bases and J by 7 bases, leaving 9 bases between them. This CDR3 is 12 amino acids long. Germline assignment: CDR1 MDHEN and CDR2 SYDVKM. This CDR3 reads CASSLALGEQYF. CDR3 DNA sequence: TGTGCCAGCAGTTTAGCCTTGGGGGAGCAGTACTTC.

The V gene is TRBV18, the J gene TRBJ1-1; 9 bases line up with TRBD1. J gave up 0 bases and V 7 bases, and 6 bases lay outside the gene matches. CDR1 is KGHSH and CDR2 is LQKENI in the germline V gene. This CDR3 is 15 amino acids long. The CDR3 protein is CASYEGTGMNTEAFF. CDR3 in DNA: TGTGCCAGCTACGAAGGGACAGGGATGAACACTGAAGCTTTCTTT.

This clonotype was observed a handful of times. The chain's CDR3 is CASSQGASSQETQYF. The CDR3, as DNA: TGCGCCAGCAGCCAAGGGGCTAGCAGCCAAGAGACCCAGTACTTC. This sequence joins TRBV4-3 and TRBJ2-5, with D tentatively TRBD2 (5 bases). This CDR3 has 15 amino acids. The V gene lost 1 base and the J gene lost 1 base, with 10 bases spanning the gap. Germline loops: CDR1 LGHNA, CDR2 YSLEER.

V usage is TRBV20-1 and J usage is TRBJ1-5; weak D call: TRBD1 (6 bases). Trimming removed 5 bases at V and 0 bases at J, with 14 bases between. Germline loops: CDR1 DFQATT, CDR2 SNEGSKA (reference sequence). This CDR3 is 15 amino acids long. The CDR3 nucleotides read TGCAGTGCTGGGGGACACCCTTATAGCAATCAGCCCCAGCATTTT. As protein: CSAGGHPYSNQPQHF.

This clonotype has at least ten counts. The chain combines TRBV29-1 with TRBJ2-1; D unresolved. The CDR3 is 13 amino acids. Trimming removed 4 bases at V and 6 bases at J, with 13 bases between. From germline, CDR1 is SQVTM and CDR2 ANQGSEA. CDR3 nucleotides: TGCAGCGTTGCCTTGTCTTTAAGCAATGAGCAGTTCTTC. It codes for CSVALSLSNEQFF.